Sequencing of this T cell receptor (beta chain) was carried out in a study of T cells in Graves' hyperthyroidism and ophthalmopathy. The germline gives CDR1 MNHNY, CDR2 SVGAGI (reference sequence). The trim removed 6 bases at V and 12 bases at J, leaving 12 bases unmatched. This CDR3 comprises 13 residues. This clonotype was detected a few times. Regions amplified from RNA transcripts were the TCR beta CDR3 regions. RT-PCR in the first round (using the HTBI primer set) targeted the TCR CDR3. MiXCR, applied by TCRdb to the multiplex PCR reads, yields one record per CDR3 protein. This table has around 760,000 distinct CDR3 sequences, just over 35% appearing once.

The sample was blood. The clonotype originates from a woman in her thirties or forties with Graves' hyperthyroidism. The chain links TRBV6-6 to TRBJ2-7; 9 positions agree with TRBD1. DNA of the CDR3: TGTGCCAGCAGGGCACAGGGGGCAAATTTCATGTACTTC. This sequence encodes CASRAQGANFMYF.